The rows below give T cell receptor beta chains drawn from one sample of a study of long-term antiretroviral therapy in people with HIV. Generated by immunoSEQ multiplex PCR, the TCRdb table keeps only in-frame clones and is missing some. The sample consists of roughly 20,000 clones, around 79% of them appearing once. Sample: unsorted PBMCs, taken 4.1 years after starting antiretroviral therapy. The receptors shown here come from a woman between 35 and 50 years old with HIV. Each CDR3 is given with its conserved first and last residue. A D gene is named only where the DNA matches it firmly. Not all rows give a size; the values are once, few, many and, for expanded clones, a class.

v_call	cdr3_length	d_call	j_call	clone_size	cdr3_nt	cdr3_aa
TRBV18	13	TRBD1	TRBJ1-1	NA	TGTGCCAGCTCGGGACAGTTGAACACTGAAGCTTTCTTT	CASSGQLNTEAFF
TRBV29-1	11	NA	TRBJ2-1	NA	TGCAGCGTTGGGACTTCCAATGAGCAGTTCTTC	CSVGTSNEQFF
TRBV5-1	13	NA	TRBJ2-1	NA	TGCGCCAGCAGCTTGTTAAGGTGGGATGAGCAGTTCTTC	CASSLLRWDEQFF
TRBV7-2	16	NA	TRBJ2-3	NA	TGTGCCAGCAGCTTAGCCGGGACTTCACTTACAGATACGCAGTATTTT	CASSLAGTSLTDTQYF
TRBV10-1	14	TRBD1	TRBJ2-1	NA	TGCGCCAGCGACGACAGGGTAGGTTACAATGAGCAGTTCTTC	CASDDRVGYNEQFF
TRBV7-9	15	TRBD1	TRBJ1-1	NA	TGTGCCAGCAGCTTAGGACAGGGGATGAACACTGAAGCTTTCTTT	CASSLGQGMNTEAFF
TRBV7-2	13	TRBD1	TRBJ1-4	NA	TGTGCCAGCAGCTCCAACAGGGGTGAAAAACTGTTTTTT	CASSSNRGEKLFF
TRBV7-9	14	NA	TRBJ2-1	NA	TGTGCCAGCAGCTCCGGGGGAGTGAACAATGAGCAGTTCTTC	CASSSGGVNNEQFF
TRBV27	14	NA	TRBJ2-7	NA	TGTGCCAGCAGTCCCGTCGTAGGATCCTACGAGCAGTACTTC	CASSPVVGSYEQYF
TRBV19	15	NA	TRBJ1-2	NA	TGTGCCAGTAGTGAGTCCCCCTCACATCGCTATGGCTACACCTTC	CASSESPSHRYGYTF
TRBV6-5	11	NA	TRBJ1-2	NA	TGTGCCAGCAGTTCCAGGTTTGGCTACACCTTC	CASSSRFGYTF
TRBV5-1	11	NA	TRBJ2-1	few	TGCGCCAGCAGCTTGGGTAATGAGCAGTTCTTC	CASSLGNEQFF
TRBV5-8	13	NA	TRBJ2-3	NA	TGTGCCAGCAGCAGAAACGACGGAAATACGCAGTATTTT	CASSRNDGNTQYF
TRBV11-2	12	TRBD2	TRBJ2-7	NA	TGTGCCAGCTCCGGACTAGCCCACGAGCAGTACTTC	CASSGLAHEQYF